Following are 25 T cell receptor beta chains from one sample sequenced in a study of shared clonotypes between healthy human individuals. The table came from immunoSEQ multiplex PCR; TCRdb's copy has only in-frame clones and leaves some out. Of 500,000 to 550,000 clones in the sample, roughly 95% were seen once. Material for sequencing was naive CD4+ T cells sorted from blood. This sample's subset: CD45RA+ positively selected. The receptors derive from a woman aged 25 to 45 in good health.

The chain recombines TRBV5-1 with TRBJ2-1, with TRBD1 as a possible D gene (6 bases). The CDR3 sequence is 17 residues long. Germline V CDR1 and CDR2: SGHRS, YFSETQ. Trimming stripped 3 bases from V and 6 bases from J, with 22 bases between. The CDR3 bases are TGCGCCAGCAGCTGGGGGACATCTTTTGAGGCGGGCAATGAGCAGTTCTTC. Residues: CASSWGTSFEAGNEQFF.

The rearrangement links TRBV7-3 to TRBJ2-1, with TRBD2 matching 7 bases. The CDR3 is 15 amino acids. Unmatched junction bases numbered 5, after V lost 0 bases and J lost 6 bases. CDR1 and CDR2 from the germline V gene are SGHTA and FQGTGA. CDR3 region: CASSLTAGDFNEQFF. CDR3 DNA sequence: TGTGCCAGCAGCTTAACGGCGGGAGATTTCAATGAGCAGTTCTTC.

The CDR3, as DNA: TGTGCCAGCAGCATAAACCGGGACAGCTACGAGCAGTACTTC. Its protein product is CASSINRDSYEQYF. V and J are TRBV11-2 and TRBJ2-7; 7 nucleotides line up with TRBD1. Germline assignment: CDR1 SGHAT and CDR2 FQNNGV. Trimming removed 5 bases from V and 3 bases from J; junction bases left unmatched: 7. The CDR3 runs to 14 residues.

This clone was recorded once. The V call is TRBV28, the J call TRBJ1-4; maybe TRBD1 (6 bases). V was clipped by 2 bases and J by 0 bases, with 7 bases between them. Germline-derived CDR1 and CDR2 are MDHEN and SYDVKM. The CDR3 is 15 amino acids. This CDR3 is CASSLEGATNEKLFF. The CDR3 DNA is TGTGCCAGCAGTTTAGAGGGGGCAACTAATGAAAAACTGTTTTTT. The full variable domain, completed using reference TRBV28 and TRBJ1-4, is DVKVTQSSRYLVKRTGEKVFLECVQDMDHENMFWYRQDPGLGLRLIYFSYDVKMKEKGDIPEGYSVSREKKERFSLILESASTNQTSMYLCASSLEGATNEKLFFGSGTQLSVL.

The V and J genes are TRBV5-8 and TRBJ1-2; 11 bases map to TRBD1. The CDR3 is 19 residues long. The germline V gene encodes CDR1 SGHTS and CDR2 YDEGEE. After removal of 3 bases from V and 0 bases from J, the junction contained 13 bases not matched to a gene. CDR3 in amino acids: CASSWDRGTAVGSNYGYTF. Written as DNA, the CDR3 is TGTGCCAGCAGCTGGGACAGGGGGACGGCCGTGGGGTCTAACTATGGCTACACCTTC.

The chain joins TRBV5-1 to TRBJ2-7; 8 bases fit TRBD1. The CDR3 is 16 amino acids. Trimming at V came to 3 bases and at J to 2 bases, leaving 10 bases not matched to a gene. Germline CDR1 is SGHRS and CDR2 is YFSETQ. The CDR3 region has the DNA TGCGCCAGCAGCTCTGGCCGGGACAGGCCGACCTACGAGCAGTACTTC. Encoded protein: CASSSGRDRPTYEQYF.

This clone was detected only once. The chain employs TRBV11-2 and TRBJ2-1, with TRBD2 identical over 7 bases. After removal of 3 bases from V and 4 bases from J, the junction contained 6 bases not matched to a gene. The length of the CDR3 is 15 residues. Germline V gene data show CDR1 as SGHAT and CDR2 as FQNNGV. This CDR3 is CASSFGGRGYNEQFF. CDR3 DNA: TGTGCCAGCAGCTTCGGCGGGAGAGGATACAATGAGCAGTTCTTC.

The rearrangement links TRBV2 to TRBJ2-3; TRBD1 matches at 9 bases. Trimming removed 0 bases from V and 0 bases from J; junction bases left unmatched: 4. Germline loops: CDR1 SNHLY, CDR2 FYNNEI. CDR3 length equals 17 residues. CDR3 residues: CASSEALTGGSTDTQYF. CDR3 bases: TGTGCCAGCAGTGAAGCGCTGACAGGGGGTAGCACAGATACGCAGTATTTT.

The genes are TRBV2 and TRBJ1-2, with 9 bases matching TRBD1. This CDR3 has 11 residues. Germline lookup yields CDR1 SNHLY and CDR2 FYNNEI. Trimming took 9 bases from V and 6 from J; bases not matched to a gene: 2. CDR3 DNA sequence: TGTGCCAGACAGGGGGCGGATGGCTACACCTTC. As protein: CARQGADGYTF. Complete variable domain (other parts from reference TRBV2 and TRBJ1-2): EPEVTQTPSHQVTQMGQEVILRCVPISNHLYFYWYRQILGQKVEFLVSFYNNEISEKSEIFDDQFSVERPDGSNFTLKIRSTKLEDSAMYFCARQGADGYTFGSGTRLTVV.

The V and J genes are TRBV28 and TRBJ1-5; 9 positions match TRBD1. The CDR3 covers 14 residues. Germline V gives CDR1 MDHEN, CDR2 SYDVKM. V was clipped by 5 bases and J by 5 bases; unmatched bases: 4. CDR3 nucleotide sequence: TGTGCCAGCAGTCGAGGGACAGGGTATCAGCCCCAGCATTTT. The encoded protein is CASSRGTGYQPQHF.

This clone was observed a single time. J is TRBJ1-2 and V is TRBV7-2; TRBD1 agrees at 9 bases. The CDR3 consists of 13 residues. Germline V gene lookup returns CDR1 SGHTA and CDR2 FQGNSA. The J segment lost 6 bases and the V segment lost 5 bases, leaving 4 bases of the junction unmatched. CDR3 coding DNA: TGTGCCAGCAGCCCGCGGACAGGGGATGGCTACACCTTC. It yields the protein CASSPRTGDGYTF.

The rearrangement links TRBV18 to TRBJ1-1, with D possibly being TRBD1 (5 bases). There are 14 residues in the CDR3. Trimming removed 6 bases from V and 1 base from J, with 12 bases in between. Germline CDR1 reads KGHSH; CDR2 reads LQKENI. The chain's CDR3 is CASSRGTGNTEAFF. In DNA form, the CDR3 reads TGTGCCAGCTCCCGCGGGACGGGGAACACTGAAGCTTTCTTT.

The V call is TRBV6-5, the J call TRBJ2-7, with D possibly being TRBD1 or TRBD2 (5 bases each). The CDR3 sequence is 13 residues long. The germline CDR1 and CDR2 sequences are MNHEY and SVGAGI. Trimming removed 6 bases at V and 4 bases at J, with 13 bases between. In DNA form, the CDR3 reads TGTGCCAGCAGGAGGGACCACCTATACGAGCAGTACTTC. The encoded protein is CASRRDHLYEQYF.

This clone was picked up a small number of times. The V and J genes are TRBV19 and TRBJ2-7; D is undetermined. Germline V gives CDR1 LNHDA, CDR2 SQIVND (reference sequence). The CDR3 is 12 residues long. Between the trimmed V and J ends, which lost 6 bases and 2 bases, there was a span of 8 bases. The CDR3 reads CASSGPAYEQYF. The CDR3 bases are TGTGCCAGTAGCGGGCCTGCCTACGAGCAGTACTTC.

This chain uses TRBV28 with TRBJ2-2; D is uncertain. Germline lookup yields CDR1 MDHEN and CDR2 SYDVKM. Trimming cost V 7 bases and J 4 bases, with 13 bases left between them. This CDR3 is 14 amino acids long. CDR3 sequence: CASTTETPTGELFF. CDR3 in DNA: TGTGCCAGCACCACCGAGACCCCCACCGGGGAGCTGTTTTTT.

The gene calls are TRBV30 and TRBJ2-1; D not certain. The CDR3 has 13 amino acids. Germline-derived CDR1 and CDR2 are GTSNPN and SVGIG (reference sequence). V lost 0 bases to trimming and J lost 5 bases, with 8 bases between them. The CDR3 loop reads CAWSVLRHNEQFF. The CDR3 DNA sequence: TGTGCCTGGAGTGTACTAAGGCACAATGAGCAGTTCTTC.

The rearrangement uses TRBV5-1 and TRBJ2-2; tentatively, D is TRBD1 (5 bases). The germline CDR1 and CDR2 sequences are SGHRS and YFSETQ. Trimming removed 1 base at V and 6 bases at J, with 10 bases between. This CDR3 comprises 14 residues. CDR3 sequence (DNA): TGCGCCAGCAGCTTGATTCCCAGGGCCGGGGAGCTGTTTTTT. It specifies CASSLIPRAGELFF.

V usage is TRBV6-5 and J usage is TRBJ2-2; perhaps TRBD2 as D (5 bases). The CDR3 covers 15 residues. Germline lookup yields CDR1 MNHEY and CDR2 SVGAGI. The V end lost 3 bases, the J end lost 2 bases, and 10 bases lay between the germline ends. The CDR3 here is CASSYRADNTGELFF. Here the CDR3 DNA reads TGTGCCAGCAGTTATCGAGCGGATAACACCGGGGAGCTGTTTTTT.

The rearrangement uses TRBV18 and TRBJ2-5; D perhaps matches TRBD2 (6 bases). CDR1 and CDR2 (germline): KGHSH, LQKENI. The CDR3 extends over 15 amino acids. Deletions cut 2 bases from V and 4 bases from J, with 14 bases between. This CDR3 reads CASSPSAGKGETQYF. CDR3 in DNA: TGTGCCAGCTCACCATCGGCGGGGAAGGGAGAGACCCAGTACTTC.

V gene TRBV12-5 combines with J gene TRBJ1-2, with D unresolved. CDR1 is LGHNT and CDR2 is FRNRAP in the germline V gene. The CDR3 spans 11 residues. V lost 4 bases, J lost 7 bases, and 7 bases lay in between. The CDR3 loop is CASGSLGGYTF. CDR3 nucleotide sequence: TGTGCTAGTGGTTCTCTAGGTGGCTACACCTTC.

The V call is TRBV19, the J call TRBJ2-1; 8 nucleotides align to TRBD1. Germline values: CDR1 LNHDA, CDR2 SQIVND (reference sequence). The CDR3 covers 12 residues. Trimming at V came to 4 bases and at J to 9 bases, leaving 2 bases not matched to a gene. CDR3 region: CASSKGQVEQFF. DNA for the CDR3: TGTGCCAGTAGTAAGGGACAGGTTGAGCAGTTCTTC.

J is TRBJ1-4 and V is TRBV5-1; D is unclear. The V gene lost 0 bases and the J gene lost 5 bases, with 5 bases spanning the gap. Germline V lookup: CDR1 SGHRS, CDR2 YFSETQ. The CDR3 consists of 13 residues. The CDR3 reads CASSLGLNEKLFF. The CDR3 DNA reads TGCGCCAGCAGCTTGGGGTTAAATGAAAAACTGTTTTTT.

This sequence joins TRBV7-9 and TRBJ2-1, with 11 bases that match TRBD2. Trimming removed 2 bases from V and 0 bases from J; junction bases left unmatched: 3. The CDR3 runs 17 residues. Germline V gene sequence: CDR1 SEHNR, CDR2 FQNEAQ (reference sequence). CDR3 bases: TGTGCCAGCAGCTTAACTAGCGGGAGAGGCTCCTACAATGAGCAGTTCTTC. Protein product: CASSLTSGRGSYNEQFF.

This clone has a handful of counts. The V gene is TRBV2, the J gene TRBJ1-5; D possibly corresponds to TRBD1 (6 bases). The V gene lost 6 bases and the J gene lost 11 bases, with 17 bases spanning the gap. The CDR3 has 13 amino acids. CDR1 is SNHLY and CDR2 is FYNNEI in the germline V gene. The CDR3 DNA sequence: TGTGCCAGCAGGCGGACAGCCCTAGAGGCCCAGCATTTT. Translated: CASRRTALEAQHF.

In nucleotides, the CDR3 is TGTGCCAGTACCCACCACAGGGTAACAAACTATGGCTACACCTTC. Protein sequence: CASTHHRVTNYGYTF. The V and J genes are TRBV19 and TRBJ1-2; tentative D call: TRBD1 (6 bases). CDR3 size: 15 residues. The germline V gene encodes CDR1 LNHDA and CDR2 SQIVND (reference sequence). Trimming pared 7 bases from V and 2 bases from J, leaving 17 bases between.